The 21 T cell receptor beta chains given below trace back to one sample, sequenced in a study of T cells in localized non-small cell lung cancer. This table comes from immunoSEQ multiplex PCR, and its TCRdb copy is limited to in-frame clones, with some not included. The table records more than 30,000 clones, approximately 91% of them present only once. The starting material was peripheral blood mononuclear cells, obtained before any cancer treatment. The receptors originated from a woman aged 35 to 70 with stage III lung adenocarcinoma.

The rearrangement uses TRBV5-1 and TRBJ2-5, with D unresolved. CDR1 is SGHRS and CDR2 is YFSETQ in the germline V gene. The ends were cut back, 4 bases at V and 4 bases at J, with 5 bases in the middle. The CDR3 runs 11 residues. CDR3 nucleotide sequence: TGCGCCAGCAGCCGTTCAGAGACCCAGTACTTC. Translated, it gives CASSRSETQYF.

A remark on this clone: The CDR3 carries no conserved terminal phenylalanine or tryptophan, so it likely arises from a read error. The DNA is left out, because the CDR3 cannot be placed on it with certainty; the CDR3 is given as TCRdb lists it. The chain uses TRBV2 and TRBJ1-4. CDR1 and CDR2 from the germline V gene are SNHLY and FYNNEI. The CDR3 has 11 residues if both end residues are counted. The CDR3: CASRAGITLFR.

This chain joins TRBV5-1 and TRBJ2-3; 12 bases are a match to TRBD2. The CDR3 has 15 amino acids. Per germline, CDR1 SGHRS and CDR2 YFSETQ. Trimming cost V 4 bases and J 4 bases; bases outside gene matches: 4. CDR3 amino acids: CASSPTSGSADTQYF. The CDR3 DNA sequence: TGCGCCAGCAGCCCGACTAGCGGGAGCGCAGATACGCAGTATTTT.

This chain uses TRBV5-1 with TRBJ2-3, with D possibly TRBD1 on 5 matching bases. The CDR3 sequence is 14 residues long. V lost 3 bases, J lost 2 bases, and 10 bases lay in between. The germline gives CDR1 SGHRS, CDR2 YFSETQ. In DNA, the CDR3 is TGCGCCAGCAGCTGGACACTTAACACAGATACGCAGTATTTT. Encoded protein: CASSWTLNTDTQYF. The full variable domain, rest sourced from reference TRBV5-1 and TRBJ2-3, is KAGVTQTPRYLIKTRGQQVTLSCSPISGHRSVSWYQQTPGQGLQFLFEYFSETQRNKGNFPGRFSGRQFSNSRSEMNVSTLELGDSALYLCASSWTLNTDTQYFGPGTRLTVL.

The J gene is TRBJ2-3, the V gene TRBV5-1; D is unclear. The CDR3 is made up of 15 amino acids. The germline gives CDR1 SGHRS, CDR2 YFSETQ. V gave up 6 bases and J gave up 2 bases, with 16 bases separating them. Written as DNA, the CDR3 is TGCGCCAGCATGGGTGGTGGGTTCCCCACAGATACGCAGTATTTT. Protein: CASMGGGFPTDTQYF.

J is TRBJ2-5 and V is TRBV9; D gene unclear. Germline CDR1 is SGDLS and CDR2 is YYNGEE. The V gene lost 4 bases and the J gene lost 7 bases, with 14 bases spanning the gap. CDR3 length equals 13 residues. The CDR3 DNA is TGTGCCAGCAGCTATAGGGCGTCATGGACCCAGTACTTC. As protein: CASSYRASWTQYF.

The rearrangement links TRBV28 to TRBJ1-3; D is unclear. The CDR3 loop spans 15 amino acids. CDR1 and CDR2 (germline): MDHEN, SYDVKM. V lost 8 bases, J lost 7 bases, and 21 bases lay in between. CDR3 coding DNA: TGTGCCAGCCGGGATCGCTCGTCGTTCGGTAACACCATATATTTT. As protein: CASRDRSSFGNTIYF.

V usage is TRBV30 and J usage is TRBJ2-2, with 10 bases matching TRBD2. The J segment lost 3 bases and the V segment lost 2 bases, leaving 9 bases of the junction unmatched. This CDR3 region has 17 residues. Germline CDR1 GTSNPN, CDR2 SVGIG (reference sequence). The chain's CDR3 is CAWSRSSSGRDTGELFF. For the CDR3, the DNA is TGTGCCTGGAGTAGGTCATCTAGCGGGAGAGACACCGGGGAGCTGTTTTTT.

V usage is TRBV6-1 and J usage is TRBJ2-3, with D perhaps matching TRBD2 (6 bases). Germline V gene data show CDR1 as MNHNS and CDR2 as SASEGT. This CDR3 contains 14 residues. Trimming shortened V by 8 bases and J by 0 bases, and 12 bases separated the two germline ends. The CDR3 region is CASVRDFSTDTQYF. CDR3 DNA sequence: TGTGCCAGCGTCCGGGACTTCAGCACAGATACGCAGTATTTT.

CDR3 coding DNA: TGTGCCAGCAGCCGACAGGGGCCATCCAATCAGCCCCAGCATTTT. The encoded protein is CASSRQGPSNQPQHF. This chain uses TRBV28 with TRBJ1-5, with 8 bases identical to TRBD1. V was clipped by 6 bases and J by 3 bases; unmatched bases: 7. Germline CDR1 is MDHEN and CDR2 is SYDVKM. This CDR3 has 15 residues.

The rearrangement uses TRBV7-2 and TRBJ2-1; tentatively, D is TRBD2 (5 bases). The length of the CDR3 is 13 residues. The germline V gene encodes CDR1 SGHTA and CDR2 FQGNSA. V was cut by 5 bases and J by 3 bases, with 8 bases left in between. The CDR3 is CASSGSGYNEQFF. In DNA, the CDR3 is TGTGCCAGCAGCGGCAGCGGCTACAATGAGCAGTTCTTC.

The CDR3 protein is CASSKGLAGSDEQFF. The DNA of the CDR3 is TGTGCCAGCAGTAAAGGACTAGCGGGCTCGGATGAGCAGTTCTTC. The genes are TRBV7-7 and TRBJ2-1; the match to TRBD2 covers 11 bases. The CDR3 loop spans 15 amino acids. The germline gives CDR1 SSHAT, CDR2 FNYEAQ (reference sequence). The V gene end was trimmed by 6 bases and the J gene end by 8 bases; junction bases not matched to a gene: 9.

V gene TRBV5-4 combines with J gene TRBJ2-7, with TRBD2 matching 10 bases. CDR3 length: 15 residues. The J segment lost 5 bases and the V segment lost 3 bases, leaving 8 bases of the junction unmatched. Germline values: CDR1 SGHNT, CDR2 YYREEE (reference sequence). CDR3 nucleotide sequence: TGTGCCAGCAGCTCGAGGGCTAGCGGGGGCGACGAGCAGTACTTC. Residues: CASSSRASGGDEQYF.

This clone was counted between two and nine times. This chain connects TRBV10-3 to TRBJ1-6; 8 bases align to TRBD1. Per the germline V gene, CDR1 is ENHRY and CDR2 is SYGVKD. The CDR3 covers 13 residues. With V trimmed by 8 bases and J by 7 bases, 4 bases remained unmatched. This CDR3 is CAISGQENSPLHF. For the CDR3, the DNA is TGTGCCATCTCGGGACAGGAAAATTCACCCCTCCACTTT.

This clone is a singleton in its sample. V and J are TRBV4-2 and TRBJ2-7; D is unresolved. V lost 3 bases to trimming and J lost 6 bases, with 12 bases between them. Germline values: CDR1 LGHNA, CDR2 YNFKEQ. The CDR3 is made up of 13 amino acids. The chain's CDR3 is CASSHPISREQYF. CDR3 bases: TGTGCCAGCAGCCATCCCATAAGTCGCGAGCAGTACTTC.

This sequence joins TRBV4-3 and TRBJ1-2; D call uncertain. V gave up 1 base and J gave up 9 bases, with 12 bases separating them. Germline V gene lookup returns CDR1 LGHNA and CDR2 YSLEER. The length of the CDR3 is 13 residues. The CDR3 is CASSQVVLGSYTF. In DNA, the CDR3 is TGCGCCAGCAGCCAAGTCGTACTGGGCAGCTACACCTTC.

The rearrangement joins TRBV5-8 to TRBJ1-5; 9 nucleotides agree with TRBD1. The CDR3 contains 14 residues. The V gene end was trimmed by 8 bases and the J gene end by 5 bases; junction bases not matched to a gene: 8. Germline loops: CDR1 SGHTS, CDR2 YDEGEE. CDR3 loop: CASGTGSTYQPQHF. The CDR3 nucleotides read TGTGCCAGTGGGACAGGGTCGACGTATCAGCCCCAGCATTTT.

The chain couples TRBV21-1 to TRBJ1-1. TRBV21-1 is deemed a pseudogene. The CDR3 length is 14 residues. In DNA, the CDR3 is TGTGCCAGCAGCAGGGGTAGGAGGGACACTGAAGCTTTCTTT. Translating gives CASSRGRRDTEAFF.

This chain links TRBV7-6 with TRBJ1-1; possibly TRBD1 for D (5 bases). The germline V gene encodes CDR1 SGHVS and CDR2 FNYEAQ. This CDR3 spans 15 amino acids. Trimming removed 1 base at V and 3 bases at J, with 12 bases between. CDR3: CASSLGYDRDTEAFF. CDR3 sequence (DNA): TGTGCCAGCAGCTTAGGATATGACAGAGACACTGAAGCTTTCTTT.

This clone was observed once. CDR3 region: CASSELASESTDTQYF. The CDR3 DNA follows: TGTGCCAGCAGTGAATTGGCCAGCGAGAGCACAGATACGCAGTATTTT. The rearrangement joins TRBV25-1 to TRBJ2-3; D is uncertain. The CDR3 is made up of 16 amino acids. Germline V CDR1 and CDR2: MGHDK, SYGVNS. The V and J ends lost 1 base and 0 bases respectively, with 11 bases between them.

V and J are TRBV6-4 and TRBJ2-2; D unclear. V lost 2 bases and J 3 bases, leaving 4 bases between the germline ends. The CDR3 totals 13 residues. CDR1 is MRHNA, CDR2 SNTAGT, per germline. DNA for the CDR3: TGTGCCAGCAGTGACAGGGACACCGGGGAGCTGTTTTTT. Its translation: CASSDRDTGELFF.